This TCR beta chain originates from a study of blood T cells in healthy people across ages. Trimming removed 7 bases at V and 2 bases at J, with 17 bases between. Germline CDR1 and CDR2: SQVTM and ANQGSEA. This CDR3 is 14 amino acids long. This clonotype was detected a few times. Through a sample-barcoded 5' primer and a J-beta primer mix, a second PCR was run for roughly 6 to 12 cycles. In TCRdb, the 5' RACE reads were re-called with MiXCR into one record per CDR3 protein. This sample has around 1,000,000 distinct CDR3 sequences, with around 27% found just once. These data also formed part of another study, on T cells of mothers and their children.

The sequencing sample was made of blood. The TCR sequence derives from a girl between 2 and 10 years old in good health. The chain couples TRBV29-1 to TRBJ1-2, with D tentatively TRBD1 (6 bases). The CDR3 loop reads CSAEGFQGNYGYTF. The CDR3 DNA follows: TGCAGCGCCGAGGGTTTTCAGGGGAACTATGGCTACACCTTC.